The present T cell receptor (beta chain) was sequenced within a study of blood T cell repertoires in COVID-19. Germline CDR1 MGHRA, CDR2 YSYEKL. The CDR3 contains 17 residues. V shed 4 bases and J shed 2 bases, with 20 bases lying between them. Repertoires were generated with immunoSEQ multiplex PCR, while TCRdb's copy carries only in-frame clones and drops some. The sample records over 85,000 clones, roughly 82% being singletons. The TCR was taken from a human donor in a cohort sampled during active COVID-19. V gene TRBV4-1 combines with J gene TRBJ1-2; weak D call: TRBD1 (5 bases). Sequencing was carried out using peripheral blood. The CDR3 is CASSPIVSARANYGYTF. CDR3 sequence (DNA): TGCGCCAGCAGCCCGATAGTTTCTGCCAGGGCCAACTATGGCTACACCTTC.